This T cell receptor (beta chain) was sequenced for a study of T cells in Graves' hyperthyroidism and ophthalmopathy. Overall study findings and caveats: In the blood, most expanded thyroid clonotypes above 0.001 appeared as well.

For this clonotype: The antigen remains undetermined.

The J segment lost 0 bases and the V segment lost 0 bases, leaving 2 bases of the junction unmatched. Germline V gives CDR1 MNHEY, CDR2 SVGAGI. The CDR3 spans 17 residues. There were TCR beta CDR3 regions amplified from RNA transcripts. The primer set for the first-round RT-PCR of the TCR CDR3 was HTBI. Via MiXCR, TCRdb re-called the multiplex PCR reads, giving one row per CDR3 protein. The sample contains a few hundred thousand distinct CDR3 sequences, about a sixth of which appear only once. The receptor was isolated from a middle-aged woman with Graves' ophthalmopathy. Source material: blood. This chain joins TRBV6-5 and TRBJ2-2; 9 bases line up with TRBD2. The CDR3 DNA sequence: TGTGCCAGCAGTTACTCCGGCGGGAGGGCGAACACCGGGGAGCTGTTTTTT. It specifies CASSYSGGRANTGELFF.